This T cell receptor (beta chain) was sequenced in a study of T cell responses to AZD1222 COVID-19 vaccine. Study conclusions and caveats: Targeting of unmutated variant regions was reportedly seen in nearly half of spike-specific TCRs. Spike-specific TCR breadth and depth were elevated following two AZD1222 doses. There were vaccine-associated CD4 TCRs across spike, dominant at 160-218 and 743-854.

Data came from immunoSEQ multiplex PCR; TCRdb stores just in-frame clones and leaves some out. Of around 110,000 clones listed, about 90% are singletons. Regarding this clone: Its cognate antigen is unknown.

Trimming stripped 3 bases from V and 2 bases from J, with 16 bases between. The CDR3 is 16 amino acids. The germline CDR1 and CDR2 sequences are LNHDA and SQIVND (reference sequence). Here the sequenced sample was peripheral blood, taken on day 0 of AZD1222 vaccination. The chain recombines TRBV19 with TRBJ1-2, with TRBD1 as a possible D gene (6 bases). This sequence was found in an adult in good health. The CDR3 loop reads CASSIYGGRENYGYTF. The DNA of the CDR3 is TGTGCCAGTAGTATTTATGGGGGGCGCGAGAACTATGGCTACACCTTC. Looking up the rest from reference TRBV19 and TRBJ1-2 gives the full variable domain: DGGITQSPKYLFRKEGQNVTLSCEQNLNHDAMYWYRQDPGQGLRLIYYSQIVNDFQKGDIAEGYSVSREKKESFPLTVTSAQKNPTAFYLCASSIYGGRENYGYTFGSGTRLTVV.